A selection of T cell receptor beta chains follows, all from one sample in a study of OX40 agonist ivuxolimab in advanced cancers. TCRdb keeps only in-frame clones here, not all; method: immunoSEQ multiplex PCR. Of about 21,000 clones in the sample, 88% were seen once. Source: CD4+ or CD8+ T cells sorted from blood, taken in a trial of the OX40 agonist ivuxolimab. The receptors were sampled from an adult with an advanced solid tumor such as melanoma, head and neck, liver or kidney cancer. Each CDR3 is given with its conserved first and last residue. A D gene is named only where the DNA matches it firmly. Not all rows give a size; the values are once, few, many and, for expanded clones, a class.

J: TRBJ2-7
V: TRBV29-1
size: .
D: .
DNA: TGCAGCGTTGAATCAGGGATAGAGCAGTACTTC
CDR3: CSVESGIEQYF

J: TRBJ2-7
V: TRBV7-7
size: .
D: TRBD1
DNA: TGTGCCAGCAGCTTAGGACCGGGACAGGGGATCGACGAGCAGTACTTC
CDR3: CASSLGPGQGIDEQYF

J: TRBJ2-7
V: TRBV4-1
size: .
D: .
DNA: TGCGCCAGCAGCCAAGAGGGGGGACAGCCCTCCTACGAGCAGTACTTC
CDR3: CASSQEGGQPSYEQYF

J: TRBJ1-1
V: TRBV5-4
size: .
D: .
DNA: TGTGCCAGCAGCTTGTATGGGGACACTGAAGCTTTCTTT
CDR3: CASSLYGDTEAFF

J: TRBJ2-7
V: TRBV27
size: .
D: .
DNA: TGTGCCAGCAGTTTATATTCGAGAAGGGACGAGCAGTACTTC
CDR3: CASSLYSRRDEQYF

J: TRBJ1-1
V: TRBV9
size: once
D: .
DNA: TGTGCCAGCAGCGTAGCTGAGGAGAACACTGAAGCTTTCTTT
CDR3: CASSVAEENTEAFF

J: TRBJ2-7
V: TRBV9
size: .
D: .
DNA: TGTGCCAGCAGCCCGGGACGCGAGCAGTACTTC
CDR3: CASSPGREQYF

J: TRBJ2-7
V: TRBV13
size: .
D: TRBD2
DNA: TGTGCCAGCAGCTTAGTGGGTAGCGGGAGCTACGAGCAGTACTTC
CDR3: CASSLVGSGSYEQYF

J: TRBJ2-7
V: TRBV2
size: .
D: .
DNA: TGTGCCAGCAAAGTATCTAGGACGGCGGATCCCTACGAGCAGTACTTC
CDR3: CASKVSRTADPYEQYF

J: TRBJ2-7
V: TRBV7-8
size: .
D: TRBD2
DNA: TGTGCCAGCAGCTCCAGGGAGGGCCGGGATTCCTACGAGCAGTACTTC
CDR3: CASSSREGRDSYEQYF

J: TRBJ2-5
V: TRBV11-2
size: .
D: .
DNA: TGTGCCAGCAGCCCGGGTCAAGAGACCCAGTACTTC
CDR3: CASSPGQETQYF